The sequence of this T cell receptor (beta chain) was determined in a study of cytomegalovirus exposure and HLA in healthy donors. Trimming took 7 bases from V and 2 from J, leaving 7 bases between them. Per germline, CDR1 SEHNR and CDR2 FQNEAQ (reference sequence). This CDR3 contains 12 residues. In its sample, this clone was seen once. A multiplex PCR was run with 60 Vbeta primers and 13 Jbeta primers. Profiling relied on immunoSEQ multiplex PCR, and the TCRdb table lists in-frame clones only, not all of them. The table records 100,000 to 150,000 clones, 70% to 90% of them present only once. The J gene is TRBJ2-3, the V gene TRBV7-9; a possible D gene is TRBD2 (5 bases). The specimen was PBMCs. The source is a man in his late teens or twenties in good health and CMV-seropositive. CDR3 residues: CASKAVTDTQYF. As DNA, the CDR3 is TGTGCCAGCAAAGCGGTCACAGATACGCAGTATTTT.